The 2 T cell receptor beta chains given below trace back to one sample, sequenced in a study of blood T cells in healthy people across ages (dated by TCRdb to between 2014 and 2016). Libraries came from 5' RACE. TCRdb lists the instrument as Illumina HiSeq 2500. A second PCR of about 6 to 11 cycles was run with a J-beta primer mix and a sample-barcoded 5' primer. Starting from the raw public reads, TCRdb applied fastp trimming at Q25, assembled clones with MiXCR and retained in-frame beta chains. Rows merge per CDR3 protein into single entries with the most common DNA and genes. The sample profile shows hundreds of thousands of distinct CDR3 sequences; roughly 60% of them were found once. Jointly, the top ten make up about 20% of the sample. Sequenced material: blood. The receptors here all came from a young man in good health.

V and J are TRBV20-1 and TRBJ2-5, with D tentatively TRBD2 (6 bases). The better agreement between TRBJ2-7 and the DNA end casts doubt on the J call. The CDR3 is made up of 12 amino acids. Germline-derived CDR1 and CDR2 are DFQATT and SNEGSKA (reference sequence). DNA of the CDR3: TGCAGTGTCCGGGGGAATCGAAACGAGCAGTACTTC. The encoded protein is CSVRGNRNEQYF.

This clonotype was picked up one time. This sequence joins TRBV7-8 and TRBJ1-4; D call uncertain. Trimming pared 5 bases from V and 1 base from J, leaving 11 bases between. Looked up from germline, CDR1 is SGHVS and CDR2 is FQNEAQ. CDR3 size: 15 residues. This CDR3 reads CASSLQVQTNEKLFF. The DNA of the CDR3 is TGTGCCAGCAGCCTCCAGGTTCAAACTAATGAAAAACTGTTTTTT.